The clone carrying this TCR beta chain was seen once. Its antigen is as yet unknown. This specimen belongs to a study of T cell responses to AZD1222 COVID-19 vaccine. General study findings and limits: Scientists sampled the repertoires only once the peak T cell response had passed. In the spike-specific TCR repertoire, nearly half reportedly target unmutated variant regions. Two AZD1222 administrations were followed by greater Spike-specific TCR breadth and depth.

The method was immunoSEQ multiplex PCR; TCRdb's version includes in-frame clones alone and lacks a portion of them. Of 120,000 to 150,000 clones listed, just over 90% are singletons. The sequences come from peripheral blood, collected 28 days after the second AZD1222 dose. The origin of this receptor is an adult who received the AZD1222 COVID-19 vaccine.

The CDR3, as DNA: TGTGCCAGTAGTATAAGGGTCACTTCCAACTTCTACGAGCAGTACTTC. It encodes CASSIRVTSNFYEQYF. The V call is TRBV19, the J call TRBJ2-7; D is unresolved. V dropped 2 bases and J dropped 3 bases, with 17 bases sitting between them. Per the germline V gene, CDR1 is LNHDA and CDR2 is SQIVND (reference sequence). The CDR3 covers 16 residues.